These 3 T cell receptor beta chains share one sample of origin, sequenced in a study of T cells in localized non-small cell lung cancer (dated by TCRdb to the early 2020s). Library construction relied on the immunoSEQ multiplex PCR assay. Entries here come from immuneACCESS through TCRdb and include only in-frame sequences with V and J called. Some clones fail to appear in such tables; in the studies checked, an unresolved V gene covers under half of the shortfall, and the cause of the remainder is unknown. This sample lists more than 30,000 clones; roughly 86% were detected once. The ten largest clonotypes hold approximately 4% of the sample. The source was peripheral blood mononuclear cells, collected before any cancer treatment. The receptors here all came from a woman between 35 and 75 years old with stage III lung adenocarcinoma.

The V and J genes are TRBV6-1 and TRBJ1-2; D ambiguous. The V gene lost 2 bases and the J gene lost 8 bases, with 15 bases spanning the gap. Germline lookup yields CDR1 MNHNS and CDR2 SASEGT. This CDR3 is built from 14 residues. CDR3 nucleotides: TGTGCCAGCAGTGAATGGGGAGGAGGGCGCGGCTACACCTTC. Translated, it gives CASSEWGGGRGYTF.

The V and J genes are TRBV19 and TRBJ1-5; 8 bases agree with TRBD1. The CDR3 has 14 residues. The junction had 6 bases not matched to a gene; V was cut back by 5 bases and J by 6 bases. Per germline, CDR1 LNHDA and CDR2 SQIVND (reference sequence). The CDR3 is CASSVRTGPQPQHF. The CDR3 nucleotides are TGTGCCAGTAGTGTCAGGACAGGGCCTCAGCCCCAGCATTTT.

The chain carries TRBV14 and TRBJ2-7, with D possibly being TRBD1 (6 bases). Germline lookup yields CDR1 SGHDN and CDR2 FVKESK. This CDR3 has 14 residues. V was shortened by 4 bases and J by 2 bases, with 12 bases between the two germline ends. CDR3 bases: TGTGCCAGCAGCCGGGGGACACTTCCCTACGAGCAGTACTTC. Translating it yields CASSRGTLPYEQYF. The full variable domain, in which reference TRBV14 and TRBJ2-7 provide the parts outside the CDR3, is EAGVTQFPSHSVIEKGQTVTLRCDPISGHDNLYWYRRVMGKEIKFLLHFVKESKQDESGMPNNRFLAERTGGTYSTLKVQPAELEDSGVYFCASSRGTLPYEQYFGPGTRLTVT.